The 18 T cell receptor beta chains listed next were all sequenced from one sample in a study of blood T cell repertoires in COVID-19. Clones were read by immunoSEQ multiplex PCR, and TCRdb kept only the in-frame ones, dropping some. The sample carries about 150,000 clones, about 85% recorded once. Material for sequencing was peripheral blood. These receptors came from a woman aged 55-69 years with COVID-19, enrolled during active disease.

This clone was observed a few times. The V gene is TRBV7-9, the J gene TRBJ2-7; D call uncertain. The CDR3 loop spans 14 amino acids. Looked up from germline, CDR1 is SEHNR and CDR2 is FQNEAQ (reference sequence). V was shortened by 1 base and J by 2 bases, with 9 bases between the two germline ends. CDR3 in amino acids: CASSLGASTYEQYF. In DNA, the CDR3 is TGTGCCAGCAGCTTAGGGGCCTCCACCTACGAGCAGTACTTC. Based on the CDR3 plus reference TRBV7-9 and TRBJ2-7, the full variable domain is DTGVSQNPRHKITKRGQNVTFRCDPISEHNRLYWYRQTLGQGPEFLTYFQNEAQLEKSRLLSDRFSAERPKGSFSTLEIQRTEQGDSAMYLCASSLGASTYEQYFGPGTRLTVT.

The rearrangement uses TRBV14 and TRBJ2-1; tentative D call: TRBD2 (5 bases). V lost 4 bases, J lost 6 bases, and 7 bases lay in between. In germline, CDR1 is SGHDN, CDR2 FVKESK. This CDR3 comprises 12 residues. The CDR3 bases are TGTGCCAGCAGCCCTGGGAGCAATGAGCAGTTCTTC. This gives the protein CASSPGSNEQFF.

The J gene is TRBJ2-7, the V gene TRBV29-1; tentative D call: TRBD1 (5 bases). Germline-derived CDR1 and CDR2 are SQVTM and ANQGSEA. The ends were cut back, 7 bases at V and 0 bases at J, with 13 bases in the middle. The CDR3 is made up of 13 amino acids. The CDR3 region is CSARTFSSYEQYF. The CDR3 coding sequence is TGCAGCGCGCGGACATTTAGCTCCTACGAGCAGTACTTC.

The chain employs TRBV5-5 and TRBJ1-2; perhaps TRBD1 as D (5 bases). The CDR3 totals 14 residues. CDR1 and CDR2 from the germline V gene are SGHKS and YYEKEE (reference sequence). V lost 4 bases, J lost 4 bases, and 14 bases lay in between. The CDR3 is CASSEATDFYGYTF. Written as DNA, the CDR3 is TGTGCCAGCAGCGAAGCGACAGATTTCTATGGCTACACCTTC.

The count of this clone is one. The J gene is TRBJ1-5, the V gene TRBV6-5; possibly TRBD1 for D (6 bases). The germline V gene has CDR1 MNHEY and CDR2 SVGAGI. CDR3 length: 14 residues. V lost 6 bases, J lost 6 bases, and 15 bases lay in between. DNA for the CDR3: TGTGCCAGCAGGGACAGCCTCAGGACTCAGCCCCAGCATTTT. The encoded protein is CASRDSLRTQPQHF.

The chain has TRBV25-1 and TRBJ1-5; D remains unclear. Trimming removed 5 bases at V and 3 bases at J, with 11 bases between. Germline V gene data show CDR1 as MGHDK and CDR2 as SYGVNS. The CDR3 contains 14 residues. Here the CDR3 reads CASSLGGPNQPQHF. CDR3 nucleotides: TGTGCCAGCAGTTTAGGTGGGCCCAATCAGCCCCAGCATTTT.

This clone was seen once. This chain connects TRBV5-4 to TRBJ1-1; 10 bases align to TRBD1. Germline V lookup: CDR1 SGHNT, CDR2 YYREEE (reference sequence). J was trimmed by 2 bases and V by 3 bases; bases with no gene match: 4. This CDR3 is 15 amino acids long. CDR3 loop: CASSSTTGGNTEAFF. The CDR3 DNA follows: TGTGCCAGCAGCTCCACGACAGGGGGCAACACTGAAGCTTTCTTT. The complete variable domain, with remaining parts taken from reference TRBV5-4 and TRBJ1-1, reads ETGVTQSPTHLIKTRGQQVTLRCSSQSGHNTVSWYQQALGQGPQFIFQYYREEENGRGNFPPRFSGLQFPNYSSELNVNALELDDSALYLCASSSTTGGNTEAFFGQGTRLTVV.

This clone was counted a single time. V and J are TRBV23-1 and TRBJ1-2; TRBD1 agrees at 7 bases. TRBV23-1 is given ORF status, its function remaining uncertain. The trim removed 6 bases at V and 9 bases at J, leaving 19 bases unmatched. The CDR3 extends over 16 amino acids. The CDR3 region is CASSQSGIKGGRSYTF. DNA of the CDR3: TGCGCCAGCAGCCAGTCGGGGATTAAAGGGGGCAGGAGCTACACCTTC.

This clone was picked up one time. This chain links TRBV2 with TRBJ1-5; tentatively, D is TRBD1 (5 bases). This CDR3 has 14 residues. Trimming removed 3 bases at V and 7 bases at J, with 13 bases between. Germline CDR1 SNHLY, CDR2 FYNNEI. CDR3 sequence reads: CASSDHRGGQPQHF. CDR3 in DNA: TGTGCCAGCAGTGATCATAGGGGTGGGCAGCCCCAGCATTTT.

This chain joins TRBV3-1 (or the pseudogene TRBV3-2) and TRBJ1-4, with 8 bases aligning to TRBD1. Germline-derived CDR1 and CDR2 are LGHDT and YNNKEL (reference sequence). This CDR3 spans 15 amino acids. Germline trimming cut 4 bases from V and 8 bases from J; bases unmatched to any gene: 9. The CDR3 is CASSPGQGRTEKLFF. The CDR3 nucleotides read TGTGCCAGCAGCCCCGGACAGGGTAGAACGGAAAAACTGTTTTTT.

The chain uses TRBV7-2 and TRBJ1-4; TRBD1 aligns across 9 bases. The CDR3 consists of 15 residues. The J segment lost 7 bases and the V segment lost 4 bases, leaving 7 bases of the junction unmatched. Germline V gene sequence: CDR1 SGHTA, CDR2 FQGNSA. The CDR3, as DNA: TGTGCCAGCAGCTCAGACAGGGGGTGGGGTGAAAAACTGTTTTTT. It specifies CASSSDRGWGEKLFF.

The V and J genes are TRBV20-1 and TRBJ2-7, with D uncertain. V gave up 7 bases and J gave up 1 base, with 5 bases separating them. Germline V gene lookup returns CDR1 DFQATT and CDR2 SNEGSKA (reference sequence). There are 10 residues in the CDR3. CDR3 in amino acids: CSVRSYEQYF. The CDR3, as DNA: TGCAGTGTGAGATCCTACGAGCAGTACTTC.

The chain links TRBV7-3 to TRBJ1-1; maybe TRBD1 (6 bases). CDR3 size: 13 residues. Per the germline V gene, CDR1 is SGHTA and CDR2 is FQGTGA. The germline V and J ends were trimmed by 5 bases and 6 bases, with 13 bases remaining between them. The CDR3 DNA is TGTGCCAGCAGCCCACAGGGAGGGGCTGAAGCTTTCTTT. It yields the protein CASSPQGGAEAFF.

The rearrangement links TRBV18 to TRBJ2-2, with D unresolved. The germline V gene encodes CDR1 KGHSH and CDR2 LQKENI. The length of the CDR3 is 14 residues. Trimming left V 1 base short and J 2 bases short, with 5 bases between. CDR3 protein: CASSPRANTGELFF. CDR3 bases: TGTGCCAGCTCACCACGGGCCAACACCGGGGAGCTGTTTTTT.

This clone was recorded once. This chain links TRBV5-5 with TRBJ1-2; weak D call: TRBD1 (6 bases). The ends were cut back, 2 bases at V and 2 bases at J, with 13 bases in the middle. Germline V gene lookup returns CDR1 SGHKS and CDR2 YYEKEE (reference sequence). This CDR3 has 15 amino acids. DNA of the CDR3: TGTGCCAGCAGCTTCATTGGGGGCTCGAACTATGGCTACACCTTC. Its protein is CASSFIGGSNYGYTF. The variable domain in full, completed from reference TRBV5-5 and TRBJ1-2, reads DAGVTQSPTHLIKTRGQQVTLRCSPISGHKSVSWYQQVLGQGPQFIFQYYEKEERGRGNFPDRFSARQFPNYSSELNVNALLLGDSALYLCASSFIGGSNYGYTFGSGTRLTVV.

The chain joins TRBV5-1 to TRBJ2-5; maybe TRBD2 (5 bases). The CDR3 covers 15 residues. V lost 0 bases and J 5 bases, leaving 14 bases between the germline ends. CDR1 and CDR2 (germline): SGHRS, YFSETQ. The CDR3 here is CASSLGGLAGETQYF. DNA of the CDR3: TGCGCCAGCAGCTTGGGAGGGCTAGCAGGCGAGACCCAGTACTTC.

The rearrangement links TRBV7-6 to TRBJ1-2, with TRBD1 matching 9 bases. V lost 2 bases and J lost 0; bases outside the gene matches: 7. The length of the CDR3 is 17 residues. Germline assignment: CDR1 SGHVS and CDR2 FNYEAQ. The CDR3 loop is CASSLLGQGFTNYGYTF. The CDR3 region has the DNA TGTGCCAGCAGCTTACTGGGACAGGGTTTTACTAACTATGGCTACACCTTC.

The chain joins TRBV7-9 to TRBJ1-2, with TRBD1 matching over 7 bases. The ends lost 2 bases at V and 4 bases at J; junction bases unmatched: 10. CDR1 and CDR2 from the germline V gene are SEHNR and FQNEAQ (reference sequence). The CDR3 consists of 16 residues. The chain's CDR3 is CASSLTGQTFGYGYTF. In nucleotides, the CDR3 is TGTGCCAGCAGCTTAACGGGACAGACCTTTGGCTATGGCTACACCTTC.